This entry features one T cell receptor (beta chain) sequence. Its antigen is unknown. With random hexamers, roughly 0.45 to 1 ug RNA was reverse transcribed. Using its own MiXCR run on the immunoSEQ multiplex PCR reads, TCRdb lists one record per CDR3 protein. Seen here are under 95,000 distinct CDR3 sequences, 90% to 95% observed once, and the top ten hold roughly 0.3%. This record comes from a study of CD8 T cells in Susac syndrome. Notes on the study in general: In Susac patients, clonal expansion was not detected in CD4+ cells.

Germline V CDR1 and CDR2: MDHEN, SYDVKM. Trimming removed 6 bases from V and 1 base from J, with 12 bases in between. The CDR3 consists of 14 residues. The receptor's source is a human donor with Susac syndrome. The sequencing sample was made of CD4+ T cells from PBMCs. The chain employs TRBV28 and TRBJ1-2; a weak D match, TRBD1 (6 bases). DNA of the CDR3: TGTGCCAGCAGATTGGACAGCGTTAACTATGGCTACACCTTC. Translated, it gives CASRLDSVNYGYTF.